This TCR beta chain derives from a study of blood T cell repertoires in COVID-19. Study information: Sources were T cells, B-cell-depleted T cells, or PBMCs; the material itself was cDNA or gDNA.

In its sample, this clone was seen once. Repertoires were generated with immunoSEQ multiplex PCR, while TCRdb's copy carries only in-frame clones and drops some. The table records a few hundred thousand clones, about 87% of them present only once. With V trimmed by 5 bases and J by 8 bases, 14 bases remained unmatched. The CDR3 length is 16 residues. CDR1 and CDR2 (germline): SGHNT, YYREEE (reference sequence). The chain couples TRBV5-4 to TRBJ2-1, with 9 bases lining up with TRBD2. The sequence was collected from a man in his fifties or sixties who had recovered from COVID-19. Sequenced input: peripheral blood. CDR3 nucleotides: TGTGCCAGCAGTCCTCCGGGACTAGCCTTGTATTATGAGCAGTTCTTC. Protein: CASSPPGLALYYEQFF.